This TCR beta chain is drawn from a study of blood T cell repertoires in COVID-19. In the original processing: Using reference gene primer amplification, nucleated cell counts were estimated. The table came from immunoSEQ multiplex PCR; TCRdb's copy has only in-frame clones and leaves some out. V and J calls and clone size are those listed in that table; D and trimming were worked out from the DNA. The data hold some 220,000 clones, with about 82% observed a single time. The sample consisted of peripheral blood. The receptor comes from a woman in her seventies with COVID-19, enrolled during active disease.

The CDR3 region is CASSLFPTGFGADTQYF. DNA of the CDR3: TGTGCCAGCAGTTTATTTCCCACGGGTTTCGGCGCAGATACGCAGTATTTT. This chain joins TRBV27 and TRBJ2-3, with D unresolved. CDR1 is MNHEY and CDR2 is SMNVEV in the germline V gene (reference sequence). V was trimmed by 1 base and J by 4 bases, leaving 18 bases between them. This CDR3 is built from 17 residues.